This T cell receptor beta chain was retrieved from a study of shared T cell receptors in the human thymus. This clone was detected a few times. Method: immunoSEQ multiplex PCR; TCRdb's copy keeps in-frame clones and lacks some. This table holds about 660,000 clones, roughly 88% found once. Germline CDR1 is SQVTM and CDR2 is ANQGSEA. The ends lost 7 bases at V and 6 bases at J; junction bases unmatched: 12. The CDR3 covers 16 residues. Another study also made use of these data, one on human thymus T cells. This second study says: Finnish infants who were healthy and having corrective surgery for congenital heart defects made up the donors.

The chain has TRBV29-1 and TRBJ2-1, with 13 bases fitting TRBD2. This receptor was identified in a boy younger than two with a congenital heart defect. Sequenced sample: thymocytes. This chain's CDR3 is CSGIPPTSGRANEQFF. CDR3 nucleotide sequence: TGCAGCGGTATACCACCTACTAGCGGGAGGGCCAATGAGCAGTTCTTC.